Below are 21 T cell receptor beta chains sequenced from a single sample in a study of cytomegalovirus exposure and HLA in healthy donors. 13 Jbeta primers and 60 Vbeta primers were used for the PCR. The repertoire was sequenced with immunoSEQ multiplex PCR; TCRdb's copy has only in-frame clones and lacks some. The sample holds about 170,000 clones, under 85% seen once. Input material: PBMCs. The origin of the receptors is a man between 18 and 29 years old in good health and CMV-seronegative.

V usage is TRBV21-1 and J usage is TRBJ1-2; the table gives TRBD1 as D, unverified against the DNA. TRBV21-1 is described as a pseudogene. The CDR3 spans 15 residues. As DNA, the CDR3 is TGTGCCAGCGGTAATCATTGGGACAGGGGGGGAGGCTACACCTTC. Its protein is CASGNHWDRGGGYTF.

The chain couples TRBV7-9 to TRBJ2-7; 10 bases match TRBD1. Germline assignment: CDR1 SEHNR and CDR2 FQNEAQ (reference sequence). The CDR3 has 15 amino acids. V lost 8 bases, J lost 6 bases, and 13 bases stayed unmatched. This chain's CDR3 is CASGTGVIRAGEQYF. The CDR3 DNA follows: TGTGCCAGCGGGACAGGGGTTATTCGAGCGGGCGAGCAGTACTTC. The full variable domain, in which reference TRBV7-9 and TRBJ2-7 provide the parts outside the CDR3, is DTGVSQNPRHKITKRGQNVTFRCDPISEHNRLYWYRQTLGQGPEFLTYFQNEAQLEKSRLLSDRFSAERPKGSFSTLEIQRTEQGDSAMYLCASGTGVIRAGEQYFGPGTRLTVT.

The chain uses TRBV19 and TRBJ1-1; TRBD1 matches 8 bases. Trimming at V came to 2 bases and at J to 1 base, leaving 6 bases not matched to a gene. The CDR3 spans 16 residues. Germline V gene lookup returns CDR1 LNHDA and CDR2 SQIVND (reference sequence). CDR3 loop: CASSIRGQGQNTEAFF. The CDR3 DNA is TGTGCCAGTAGTATAAGAGGACAGGGCCAGAACACTGAAGCTTTCTTT.

V and J are TRBV7-3 and TRBJ2-7; the D gene is possibly TRBD1 (5 bases). The CDR3 is 16 residues long. V dropped 7 bases and J dropped 3 bases, with 22 bases sitting between them. The germline gives CDR1 SGHTA, CDR2 FQGTGA. CDR3 bases: TGTGCCAGCAACGACAGCGTCCCCGGAGTCGGCTACGAGCAGTACTTC. Protein product: CASNDSVPGVGYEQYF.

The chain joins TRBV2 to TRBJ1-1; a possible D gene is TRBD1 (6 bases). The CDR3 runs 12 residues. Germline CDR1 and CDR2: SNHLY and FYNNEI. V dropped 6 bases and J dropped 5 bases, with 10 bases sitting between them. CDR3 protein: CASRTGFTEAFF. The DNA of the CDR3 is TGTGCCAGCAGAACAGGGTTTACTGAAGCTTTCTTT.

In this sample, this clone turned up a few times. V gene TRBV4-1 combines with J gene TRBJ1-5; no clear D gene. The V end was cut by 0 bases, the J end by 4 bases, with 10 bases between. The CDR3 is 15 residues long. Germline V CDR1 and CDR2: MGHRA, YSYEKL. The CDR3 region has the DNA TGCGCCAGCAGCCAAGATGTCGGTGTTAATCAGCCCCAGCATTTT. This codes for CASSQDVGVNQPQHF.

This chain links TRBV25-1 with TRBJ2-7, with 10 bases aligning to TRBD1. Germline V gene sequence: CDR1 MGHDK, CDR2 SYGVNS. The ends lost 3 bases at V and 3 bases at J; junction bases unmatched: 5. The CDR3 extends over 15 amino acids. CDR3 in DNA: TGTGCCAGCAGTGACCCGGGACAGGGGTACTACGAGCAGTACTTC. Translation: CASSDPGQGYYEQYF.

This clone has a single count. The chain is built from TRBV4-1 and TRBJ2-3; 7 bases are shared with TRBD1. The CDR3 has 14 residues. Germline assignment: CDR1 MGHRA and CDR2 YSYEKL. The V gene end was trimmed by 3 bases and the J gene end by 12 bases; junction bases not matched to a gene: 12. The CDR3 nucleotides read TGCGCCAGCAGCCACACCGGACAGGCGGCCCCTCAGTATTTT. This encodes CASSHTGQAAPQYF.

The V and J genes are TRBV5-1 and TRBJ2-3, with TRBD2 matching 7 bases. Germline V gene lookup returns CDR1 SGHRS and CDR2 YFSETQ. The CDR3 consists of 12 residues. J gave up 13 bases and V 4 bases, and 9 bases lay outside the gene matches. The CDR3 is CASSRTSGLKYF. For the CDR3, the DNA is TGCGCCAGCAGCAGGACCTCGGGACTAAAGTATTTT.

The genes are TRBV6-4 and TRBJ2-6; D is undetermined. CDR3 length: 14 residues. Trimming cost V 5 bases and J 0 bases, with 5 bases left between them. Germline V gene data show CDR1 as MRHNA and CDR2 as SNTAGT. DNA for the CDR3: TGTGCCAGCAGTCCAGACTCTGGGGCCAACGTCCTGACTTTC. Amino acid sequence: CASSPDSGANVLTF.

The chain has TRBV29-1 and TRBJ1-2; D gene uncertain. Deletions cut 3 bases from V and 5 bases from J, with 7 bases between. The CDR3 has 11 residues. Germline lookup yields CDR1 SQVTM and CDR2 ANQGSEA. CDR3 bases: TGCAGCGTTGAGGAGCGGTATGGCTACACCTTC. This translates into CSVEERYGYTF.

This chain connects TRBV5-1 to TRBJ2-1; 9 nucleotides line up with TRBD1. The germline V gene encodes CDR1 SGHRS and CDR2 YFSETQ. The CDR3 has 15 amino acids. Losses at the gene ends were 2 bases for V and 1 base for J; bases not matched to a gene: 1. In DNA form, the CDR3 reads TGCGCCAGCAGCTTACAGGGGGCATCCTACAATGAGCAGTTCTTC. Amino acid sequence: CASSLQGASYNEQFF.

This chain uses TRBV18 with TRBJ1-3; D is perhaps TRBD1 (5 bases). V was trimmed by 6 bases and J by 4 bases, leaving 13 bases between them. Germline V gene data show CDR1 as KGHSH and CDR2 as LQKENI. CDR3 length: 14 residues. This chain's CDR3 is CASSPSGGGNTIYF. In DNA form, the CDR3 reads TGTGCCAGCTCTCCCTCGGGGGGAGGAAACACCATATATTTT. Together with reference TRBV18 and TRBJ1-3, the CDR3 gives the full variable domain: NAGVMQNPRHLVRRRGQEARLRCSPMKGHSHVYWYRQLPEEGLKFMVYLQKENIIDESGMPKERFSAEFPKEGPSILRIQQVVRGDSAAYFCASSPSGGGNTIYFGEGSWLTVV.

The table lists this clone with a count of one. The chain uses TRBV7-6 and TRBJ2-7; TRBD1 matches 7 bases. The CDR3 loop spans 15 amino acids. V lost 5 bases and J lost 3; bases outside the gene matches: 10. The germline V gene encodes CDR1 SGHVS and CDR2 FNYEAQ. CDR3 in amino acids: CASSLRTGLVYEQYF. CDR3 coding DNA: TGTGCCAGCAGCCTCCGGACAGGATTGGTCTACGAGCAGTACTTC.

The chain recombines TRBV6-5 with TRBJ2-7; 12 bases agree with TRBD2. CDR3 length: 15 amino acids. With V trimmed by 4 bases and J by 3 bases, 4 bases remained unmatched. CDR1 MNHEY and CDR2 SVGAGI come from the germline V gene. Here the CDR3 DNA reads TGTGCCAGCAGTTCGGGACTAGCGGGCCTCTACGAGCAGTACTTC. Encoded protein: CASSSGLAGLYEQYF.

J is TRBJ2-2 and V is TRBV7-9, with D hard to call. The germline gives CDR1 SEHNR, CDR2 FQNEAQ (reference sequence). This CDR3 is 13 amino acids long. V lost 5 bases and J 6 bases, leaving 10 bases between the germline ends. CDR3 in DNA: TGTGCCAGCAGCGCCCCTGGAGCCGGGGAGCTGTTTTTT. It encodes CASSAPGAGELFF.

The chain employs TRBV9 and TRBJ2-1; D is possibly TRBD2 (6 bases). V lost 0 bases and J lost 8, with 9 bases in between. The CDR3 is 13 residues long. In germline, CDR1 is SGDLS, CDR2 YYNGEE. CDR3 region: CASSVGLEHEQFF. CDR3 DNA sequence: TGTGCCAGCAGCGTAGGACTAGAACATGAGCAGTTCTTC.

This sequence joins TRBV18 and TRBJ2-3; 10 positions match TRBD1. CDR1 is KGHSH, CDR2 LQKENI, per germline. The CDR3 length is 16 residues. V was clipped by 5 bases and J by 6 bases; unmatched bases: 11. Here the CDR3 DNA reads TGTGCCAGCTCATCAACCGGGACAGGGGCCTCGGATACGCAGTATTTT. This encodes CASSSTGTGASDTQYF.

This chain connects TRBV12-5 to TRBJ1-2; 7 nucleotides agree with TRBD1. The CDR3 is 14 residues long. V trimming: 3 bases; J trimming: 4 bases; junction bases outside the gene matches: 5. The germline V gene encodes CDR1 LGHNT and CDR2 FRNRAP. The CDR3 spells CASGFATGFYGYTF. The CDR3 nucleotides read TGTGCTAGTGGTTTCGCGACAGGGTTCTATGGCTACACCTTC.

V gene TRBV5-1 combines with J gene TRBJ2-2, with 10 bases lining up with TRBD1. This CDR3 has 18 residues. Unmatched junction bases numbered 10, after V lost 4 bases and J lost 1 base. CDR1 SGHRS and CDR2 YFSETQ come from the germline V gene. The CDR3 DNA sequence: TGCGCCAGCAGCCTAAAGACAGGGGGCGCCGGGAACACCGGGGAGCTGTTTTTT. Translation gives CASSLKTGGAGNTGELFF.

Only one count was recorded for this clone. The chain combines TRBV6-1 with TRBJ2-7; perhaps TRBD1 as D (6 bases). Germline CDR1 is MNHNS and CDR2 is SASEGT. This CDR3 is 15 amino acids long. Trimming took 1 base from V and 2 from J, leaving 12 bases between them. In DNA form, the CDR3 reads TGTGCCAGCAGTGAAGTAACAGGGTGGACCTACGAGCAGTACTTC. It is translated as CASSEVTGWTYEQYF.